This T cell receptor beta chain was sequenced for a study of cytomegalovirus exposure and HLA in healthy donors. With 60 Vbeta and 13 Jbeta primers, the PCR was carried out. Sequencing used immunoSEQ multiplex PCR; TCRdb keeps in-frame clones, though not all of them. The sample carries some 60,000 clones, 70% to 85% recorded once. Germline values: CDR1 MNHEY, CDR2 SMNVEV (reference sequence). With 2 bases removed from V and 8 bases from J, the gap between germline ends came to 14 bases. The CDR3 consists of 14 residues. Of note for this clone: Its antigen remains unknown.

Broader study findings: Solely CMV serostatus was available to characterize immune exposure. Later analysis showed TCR association rates varying by HLA locus, highest for DRB1 and lowest for HLA-C. Presence/absence analyses rested on an assumption that sequencing depth was roughly uniform across donors.

Sequenced sample: PBMCs. This TCR was recovered from a man aged 40-49 years in good health and CMV-seronegative. This sequence joins TRBV27 and TRBJ2-3; weak D call: TRBD1 (5 bases). The CDR3 sequence: CASSLLRGSGTQYF. In DNA form, the CDR3 reads TGTGCCAGCAGTTTACTTAGGGGTAGTGGTACGCAGTATTTT.